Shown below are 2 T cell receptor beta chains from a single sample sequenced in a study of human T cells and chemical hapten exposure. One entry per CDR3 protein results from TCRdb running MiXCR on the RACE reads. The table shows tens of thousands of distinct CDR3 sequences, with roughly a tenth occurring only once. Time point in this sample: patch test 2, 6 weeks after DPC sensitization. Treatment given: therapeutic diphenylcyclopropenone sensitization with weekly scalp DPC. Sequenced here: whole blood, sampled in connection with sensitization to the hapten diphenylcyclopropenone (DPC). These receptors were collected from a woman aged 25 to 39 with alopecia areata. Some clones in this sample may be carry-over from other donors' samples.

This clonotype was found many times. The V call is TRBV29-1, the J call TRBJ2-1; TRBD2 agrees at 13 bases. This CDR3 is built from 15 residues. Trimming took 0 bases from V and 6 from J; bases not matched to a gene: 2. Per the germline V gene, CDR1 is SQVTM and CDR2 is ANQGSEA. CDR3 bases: TGCAGCGTTGAAGAATGGACTAGCGGGAGCAATGAGCAGTTCTTC. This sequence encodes CSVEEWTSGSNEQFF.

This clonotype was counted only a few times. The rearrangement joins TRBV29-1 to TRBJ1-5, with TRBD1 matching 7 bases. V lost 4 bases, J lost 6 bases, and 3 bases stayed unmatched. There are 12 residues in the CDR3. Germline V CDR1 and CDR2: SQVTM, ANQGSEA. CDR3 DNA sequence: TGCAGCGTTGCGGAGGGGGCTCAGCCCCAGCATTTT. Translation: CSVAEGAQPQHF.